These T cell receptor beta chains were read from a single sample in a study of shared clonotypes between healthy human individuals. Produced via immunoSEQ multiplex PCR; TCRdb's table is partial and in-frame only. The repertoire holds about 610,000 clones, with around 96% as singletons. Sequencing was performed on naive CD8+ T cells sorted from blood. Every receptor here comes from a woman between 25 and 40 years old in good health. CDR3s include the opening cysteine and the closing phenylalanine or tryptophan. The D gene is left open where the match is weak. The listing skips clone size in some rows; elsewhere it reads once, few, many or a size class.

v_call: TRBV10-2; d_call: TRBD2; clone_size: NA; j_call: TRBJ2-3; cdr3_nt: TGCGCCAGCAGTCTTTTAGCGGGAGCAGATACGCAGTATTTT; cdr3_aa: CASSLLAGADTQYF
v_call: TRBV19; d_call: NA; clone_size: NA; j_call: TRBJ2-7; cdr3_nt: TGTGCCAGTAGACAGGGATTCTCCTACGAGCAGTACTTC; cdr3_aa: CASRQGFSYEQYF
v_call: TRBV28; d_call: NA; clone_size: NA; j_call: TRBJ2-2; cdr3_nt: TGTGCCAGCAGTTTAGTTTCCGGGGAGCTGTTTTTT; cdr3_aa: CASSLVSGELFF
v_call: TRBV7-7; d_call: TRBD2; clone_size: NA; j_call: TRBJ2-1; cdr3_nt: TGTGCCAGCAGCTTAGGAACTAGCGGGAGGTTGGATGAGCAGTTCTTC; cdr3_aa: CASSLGTSGRLDEQFF
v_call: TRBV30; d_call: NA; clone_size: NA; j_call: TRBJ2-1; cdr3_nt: TGTGCCTGGCAATCCGGGACAAACTACAATGAGCAGTTCTTC; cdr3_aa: CAWQSGTNYNEQFF
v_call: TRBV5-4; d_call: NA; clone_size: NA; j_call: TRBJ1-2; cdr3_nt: TGTGCCAGCAGCCCGAGCCGCCGAAGTGGCTACACCTTC; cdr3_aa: CASSPSRRSGYTF
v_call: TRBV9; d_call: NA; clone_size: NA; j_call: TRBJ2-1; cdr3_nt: TGTGCCAGCAGGGCCGGGGGCTACAATGAGCAGTTCTTC; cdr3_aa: CASRAGGYNEQFF
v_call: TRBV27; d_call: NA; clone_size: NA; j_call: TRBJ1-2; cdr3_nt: TGTGCCAGCACCACGTTAGACTCCGGCTATGGCTACACCTTC; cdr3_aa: CASTTLDSGYGYTF
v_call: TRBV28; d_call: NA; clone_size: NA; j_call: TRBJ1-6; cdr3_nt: TGTGCCAGCACCGCCCTGTCAGGGTTAGGATATAATTCACCCCTCCACTTT; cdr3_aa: CASTALSGLGYNSPLHF
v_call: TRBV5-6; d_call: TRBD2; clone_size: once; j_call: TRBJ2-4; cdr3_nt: TGTGCCAGCAGCTACGGACTAGCGGGAGGGCTTGACAAAAACATTCAGTACTTC; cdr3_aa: CASSYGLAGGLDKNIQYF
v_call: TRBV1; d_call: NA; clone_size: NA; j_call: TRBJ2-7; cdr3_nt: TGCACCAGCAGCCAAGGGGGCGGGTGGGGACGCAAAACCCGGGTCCGCTACGAGCAGTACTTC; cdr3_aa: CTSSQGGGWGRKTRVRYEQYF
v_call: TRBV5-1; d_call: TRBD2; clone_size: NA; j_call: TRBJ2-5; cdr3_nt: TGCGCCAGCAGCTCCTTTAGCGGGAGGGCCGAGGAGACCCAGTACTTC; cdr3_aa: CASSSFSGRAEETQYF
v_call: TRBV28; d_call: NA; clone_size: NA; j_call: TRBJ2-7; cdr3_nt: TGTGCCAGCAGTTTTAGTGGGAGCTCCTACGAGCAGTACTTC; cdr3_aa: CASSFSGSSYEQYF
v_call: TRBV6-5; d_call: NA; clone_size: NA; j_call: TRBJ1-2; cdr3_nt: TGTGCCAGCAGCCCCGGAGTTTCGGCAAACTATGGCTACACCTTC; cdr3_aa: CASSPGVSANYGYTF
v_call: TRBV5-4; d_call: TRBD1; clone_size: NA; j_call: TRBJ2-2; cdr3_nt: TGTGCCTTCGACAGGGGCTACACCGGGGAGCTGTTTTTT; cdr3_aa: CAFDRGYTGELFF
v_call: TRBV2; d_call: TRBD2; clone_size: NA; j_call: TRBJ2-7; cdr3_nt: TGTGCCAGCAGTGAATTTGGTAGCGGGGCCTACGAGCAGTACTTC; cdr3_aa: CASSEFGSGAYEQYF
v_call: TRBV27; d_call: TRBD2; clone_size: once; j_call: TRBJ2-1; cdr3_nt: TGTGCCAGCAGTTTATGGACTAGTAGTGAGCAGTTCTTC; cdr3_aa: CASSLWTSSEQFF
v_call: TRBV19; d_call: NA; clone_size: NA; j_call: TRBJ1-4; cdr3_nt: TGTGCCAGTAGTCCGGGGGTACAGTATAATGAAAAACTGTTTTTT; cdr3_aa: CASSPGVQYNEKLFF
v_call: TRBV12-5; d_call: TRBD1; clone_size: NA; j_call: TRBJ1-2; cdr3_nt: TGTGCTAGTGGTTTGGTAACAGGACAGGGATCTGGCTACACCTTC; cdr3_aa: CASGLVTGQGSGYTF
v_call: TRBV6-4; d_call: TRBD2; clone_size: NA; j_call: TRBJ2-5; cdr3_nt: TGTGCCAGCAGTGACTCGAGTTTTGCTAGCGGGAGGGCCGTACTTGAAGAGACCCAGTACTTC; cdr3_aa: CASSDSSFASGRAVLEETQYF
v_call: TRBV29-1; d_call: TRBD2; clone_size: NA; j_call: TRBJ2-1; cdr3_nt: TGCAGCCGACTAGCGGGAACACTCTCCTACAATGAGCAGTTCTTC; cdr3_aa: CSRLAGTLSYNEQFF
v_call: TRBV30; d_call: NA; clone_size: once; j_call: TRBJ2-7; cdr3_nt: TGTGCCTGGAGTGTACGGGGTTACGAGCAGTACTTC; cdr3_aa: CAWSVRGYEQYF
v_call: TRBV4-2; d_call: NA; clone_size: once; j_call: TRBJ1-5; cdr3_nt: TGTGCCAGCAGCCAAGTTGGCAGTAGCAATCAGCCCCAGCATTTT; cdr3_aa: CASSQVGSSNQPQHF
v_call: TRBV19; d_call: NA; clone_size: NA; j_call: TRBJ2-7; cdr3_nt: TGTGCCAGTAGTATAGTTTCCGAATCCTACGAGCAGTACTTC; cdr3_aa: CASSIVSESYEQYF
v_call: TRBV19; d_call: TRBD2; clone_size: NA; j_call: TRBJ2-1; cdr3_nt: TGTGCCAGTAGTAGGCGGGAGGTGGATGAGCAGTTCTTC; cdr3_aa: CASSRREVDEQFF
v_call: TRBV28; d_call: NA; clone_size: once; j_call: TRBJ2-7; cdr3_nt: TGTGCCAGCAGTAGGGATCAGGGGTTGGACGGCGAGCAGTACTTC; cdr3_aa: CASSRDQGLDGEQYF
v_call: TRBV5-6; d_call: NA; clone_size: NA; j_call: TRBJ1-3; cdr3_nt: TGTGCCAGCAGCTTAGACGGAGCTGGAAACACCATATATTTT; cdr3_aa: CASSLDGAGNTIYF
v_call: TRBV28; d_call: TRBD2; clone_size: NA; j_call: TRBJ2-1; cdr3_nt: TGTGCCAGCAGTTTCGGGACTAGCGGGAACAATGAGCAGTTCTTC; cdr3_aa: CASSFGTSGNNEQFF
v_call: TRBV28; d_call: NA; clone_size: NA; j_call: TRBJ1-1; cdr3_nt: TGTGCCAGCAGTTTAGTGTTGGGGGACACTGAAGCTTTCTTT; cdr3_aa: CASSLVLGDTEAFF
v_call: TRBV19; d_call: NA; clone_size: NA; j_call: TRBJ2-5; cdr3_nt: TGTGCCAGTAGTGCCCCCGATCATTGGACCCAGTACTTC; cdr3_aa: CASSAPDHWTQYF
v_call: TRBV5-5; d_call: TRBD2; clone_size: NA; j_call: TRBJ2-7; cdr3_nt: TGTGCCAGCAGCTTGAAATCCCAGAGGACTAGCGGGAGCAGCGAGCAGTACTTC; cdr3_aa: CASSLKSQRTSGSSEQYF
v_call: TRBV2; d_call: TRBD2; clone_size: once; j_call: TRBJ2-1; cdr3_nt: TGTGCCAGCAGCTGGACTAGCGGGAGTCTGAATGAGCAGTTCTTC; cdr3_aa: CASSWTSGSLNEQFF
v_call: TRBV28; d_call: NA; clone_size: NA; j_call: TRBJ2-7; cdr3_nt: TGTGCCAGCAGTTTATATGGGGACATCGGGGGCGAGCAGTACTTC; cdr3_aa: CASSLYGDIGGEQYF
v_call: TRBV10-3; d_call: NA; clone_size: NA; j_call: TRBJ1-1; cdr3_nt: TGTGCCATCAGTGAGTCGACAGGTCAGAACACTGAAGCTTTCTTT; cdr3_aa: CAISESTGQNTEAFF
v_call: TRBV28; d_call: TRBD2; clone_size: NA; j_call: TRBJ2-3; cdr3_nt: TGTGCCAGCAGTTTATATCGCGGGAGGGCCCCCACAGATACGCAGTATTTT; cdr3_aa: CASSLYRGRAPTDTQYF
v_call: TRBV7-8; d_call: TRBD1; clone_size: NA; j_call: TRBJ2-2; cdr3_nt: TGTGCCAGCAGCCATCCTCGGCCAGGGGGCTTGACCGGGGAGCTGTTTTTT; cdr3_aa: CASSHPRPGGLTGELFF
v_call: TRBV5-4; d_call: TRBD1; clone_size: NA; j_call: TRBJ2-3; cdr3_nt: TGTGCCAGCAGCTCGGACAGGGCAGATACGCAGTATTTT; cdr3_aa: CASSSDRADTQYF
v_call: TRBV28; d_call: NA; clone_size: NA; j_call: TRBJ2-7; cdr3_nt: TGTGCCAGCAGTTTACGGGGGTACGAGCAGTACTTC; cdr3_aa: CASSLRGYEQYF
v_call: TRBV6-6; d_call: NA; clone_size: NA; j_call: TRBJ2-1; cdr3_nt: TGTGCCAGCGCCCTTTACCATAGCGGTACCTACAATGAGCAGTTCTTC; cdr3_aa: CASALYHSGTYNEQFF
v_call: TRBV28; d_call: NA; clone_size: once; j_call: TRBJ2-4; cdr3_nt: TGTGCCAGCAGTTTCAGGCAGGGTGAAGCCAAAAACATTCAGTACTTC; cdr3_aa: CASSFRQGEAKNIQYF
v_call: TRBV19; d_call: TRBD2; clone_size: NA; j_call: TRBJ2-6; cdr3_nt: TGTGCCAGTAGTATAGGCGGGAGCCTTATAGGGGCCAACGTCCTGACTTTC; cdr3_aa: CASSIGGSLIGANVLTF
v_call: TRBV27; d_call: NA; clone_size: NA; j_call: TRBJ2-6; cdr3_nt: TGTGCCAGCAGTTTGGGTGGGGCCAACGTCCTGACTTTC; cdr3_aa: CASSLGGANVLTF
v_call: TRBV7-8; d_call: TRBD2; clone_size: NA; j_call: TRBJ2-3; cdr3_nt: TGTGCCAGCAGCTTAGGTGGACTAGCGGGCCCAGATACGCAGTATTTT; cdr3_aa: CASSLGGLAGPDTQYF
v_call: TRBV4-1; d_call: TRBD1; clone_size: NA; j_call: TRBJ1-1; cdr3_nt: TGCGCCAGCAGCCCGGGGACAGCTAACACTGAAGCTTTCTTT; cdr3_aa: CASSPGTANTEAFF
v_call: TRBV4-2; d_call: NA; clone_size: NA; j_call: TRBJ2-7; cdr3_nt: TGTGCCAGCAGCCAGGAGGACTTACACGAGCAGTACTTC; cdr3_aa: CASSQEDLHEQYF
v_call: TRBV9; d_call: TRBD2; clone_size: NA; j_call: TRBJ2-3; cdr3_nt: TGTGCCAGCAGCGGCCTAGCGGGAGCCCAACCGAGCACAGATACGCAGTATTTT; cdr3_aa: CASSGLAGAQPSTDTQYF
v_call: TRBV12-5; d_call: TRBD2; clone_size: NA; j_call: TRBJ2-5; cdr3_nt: TGTGCTAGTGGTTTTGTTACAGCGGGAGGTTTGGAGACCCAGTACTTC; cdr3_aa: CASGFVTAGGLETQYF
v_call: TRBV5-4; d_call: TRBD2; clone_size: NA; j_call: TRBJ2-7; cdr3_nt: TGTGCCAGCAGCTCCCCCGGGACTAGCGGATACTACGAGCAGTACTTC; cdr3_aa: CASSSPGTSGYYEQYF
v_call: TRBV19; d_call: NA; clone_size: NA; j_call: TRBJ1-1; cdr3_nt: TGTGCCAGTAGTAGACTTCAGGCGAACACTGAAGCTTTCTTT; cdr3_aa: CASSRLQANTEAFF